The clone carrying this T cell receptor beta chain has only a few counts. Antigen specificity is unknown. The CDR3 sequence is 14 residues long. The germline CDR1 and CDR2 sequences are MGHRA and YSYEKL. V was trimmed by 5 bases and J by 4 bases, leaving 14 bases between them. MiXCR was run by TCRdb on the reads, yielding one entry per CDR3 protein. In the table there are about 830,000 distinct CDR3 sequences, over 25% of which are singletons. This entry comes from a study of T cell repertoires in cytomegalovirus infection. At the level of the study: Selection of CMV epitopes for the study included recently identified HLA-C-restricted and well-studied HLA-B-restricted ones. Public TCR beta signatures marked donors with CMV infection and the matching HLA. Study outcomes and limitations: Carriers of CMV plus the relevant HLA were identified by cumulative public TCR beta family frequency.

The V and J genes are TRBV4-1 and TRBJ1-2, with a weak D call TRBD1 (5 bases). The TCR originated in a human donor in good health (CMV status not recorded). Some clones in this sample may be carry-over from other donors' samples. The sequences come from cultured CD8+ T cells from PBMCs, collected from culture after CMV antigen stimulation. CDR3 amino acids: CASSSSGGIYGYTF. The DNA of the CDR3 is TGCGCCAGCAGCTCCTCCGGGGGGATCTATGGCTACACCTTC.